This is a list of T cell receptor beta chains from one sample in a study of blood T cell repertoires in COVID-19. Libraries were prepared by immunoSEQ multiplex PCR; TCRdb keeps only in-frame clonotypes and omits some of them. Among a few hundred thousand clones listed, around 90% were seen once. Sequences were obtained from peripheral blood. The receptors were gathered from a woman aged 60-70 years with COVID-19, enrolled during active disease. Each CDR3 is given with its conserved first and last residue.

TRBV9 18 CASSVGLTGGNSYNEQFF
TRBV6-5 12 CASSYGGQTPRF
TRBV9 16 CASSPRAGGLGDTQYF
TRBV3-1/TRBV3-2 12 CASSLRLGGYTF
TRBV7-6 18 CASSPRHRGPRTNTEAFF
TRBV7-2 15 CASSSRLGGGGEQYF
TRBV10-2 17 CASSESTRQDVQETQYF
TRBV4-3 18 CASSHETASSSYNSPLHF
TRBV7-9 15 CASSQSGTGIYGYTF
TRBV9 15 CASSVGTGQGNTIYF
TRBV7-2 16 CASRYGTGRVNTEAFF
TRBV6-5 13 CASRPGTNEKLFF
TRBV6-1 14 CASSEGTRTDTQYF
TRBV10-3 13 CAITPGGDYEQYF
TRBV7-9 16 CASSYTTSGITDTQYF
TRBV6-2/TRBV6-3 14 CASSYTSGLGPQHF
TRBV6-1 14 CASSDGLSRDINHF
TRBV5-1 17 CASSYISLAGGRNEQFF
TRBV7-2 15 CASSILGVGGYEQYF
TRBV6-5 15 CASSPGVTGNQPQHF
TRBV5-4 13 CASKTGLNTEAFF
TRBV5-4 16 CASSPGSGGVYNEQFF
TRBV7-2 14 CASSLPGGADTQYF
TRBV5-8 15 CASSVGQGGNEKLFF
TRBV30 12 CAWTPANYGYTF
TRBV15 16 CATSRGGTGSTDTQYF
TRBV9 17 CASSVVGETYSGNTIYF
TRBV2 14 CASTKGTGYYGYTF
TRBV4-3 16 CASSQEGQGSQETQYF
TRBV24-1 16 CATSDLGDSHGYEQYF
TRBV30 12 CAWSRGDEKLFF
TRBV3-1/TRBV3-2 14 CASSQGGQIYGYTF
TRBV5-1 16 CASSLATSGAPYEQYF
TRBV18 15 CASSPRNRGVNEQYF
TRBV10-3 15 CAISVRAGGMNEQFF
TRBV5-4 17 CASSLEQGAVGANVLTF
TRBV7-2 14 CASRPDTVYYEQYF
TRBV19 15 CASSIDRRGNTEAFF
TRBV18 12 CASSPDRSGYTF
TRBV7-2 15 CASSPRRAGVGELFF
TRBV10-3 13 CAISERGMNTIYF
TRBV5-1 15 CASSLVDSFQETQYF
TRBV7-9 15 CASSLSKTVIYGYTF
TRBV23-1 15 CASSLAQGSGNTIYF
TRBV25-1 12 CASREGLYEQYF
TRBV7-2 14 CASSPDRQNTEAFF
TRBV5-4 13 CASRLEWRDEQFF
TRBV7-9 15 CASSLEGDYNSPLHF
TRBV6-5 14 CASSYGGNNSPLHF
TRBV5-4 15 CASNLGTPQFNEQFF
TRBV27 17 CASSLHRGRGSNQPQHF
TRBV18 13 CASSLDRNTEAFF